The rows below give T cell receptor beta chains drawn from one sample of a study of blood T cell repertoires in COVID-19. TCRdb's copy holds only in-frame clones and misses some; the assay was immunoSEQ multiplex PCR. Of just over 60,000 clones listed, less than 80% are singletons. The source material was peripheral blood. Receptor source: a man between 60 and 70 years old with acute or convalescent COVID-19. The CDR3 runs from the conserved cysteine through the conserved F or W. D genes are given only for firm matches. Rows give clone size only sometimes, using once, few, many, or a class for an expanded clone.

size,V,length,J,D,CDR3,DNA
.,TRBV28,14,TRBJ2-1,.,CASTGTMTVEEQFF,TGTGCCAGCACAGGTACGATGACAGTGGAGGAGCAGTTCTTC
few,TRBV27,15,TRBJ2-3,TRBD1,CASSPGQGLADTQYF,TGTGCCAGCAGCCCGGGACAGGGGCTCGCAGATACGCAGTATTTT
few,TRBV6-2/TRBV6-3,19,TRBJ2-7,TRBD2,CASSSLVLAGGPLTYEQYF,TGTGCCAGCAGTTCCCTCGTACTAGCGGGAGGGCCTCTTACCTACGAGCAGTACTTC
once,TRBV5-6,14,TRBJ2-5,.,CASSSREPRETQYF,TGTGCCAGCAGCTCTCGGGAGCCTCGGGAGACCCAGTACTTC
.,TRBV18,13,TRBJ1-4,.,CASARSPNEKLFF,TGTGCCAGCGCAAGGAGCCCTAATGAAAAACTGTTTTTT
.,TRBV3-1/TRBV3-2,18,TRBJ2-1,TRBD2,CASSPRWTSGRRKNEQFF,TGTGCCAGCAGCCCCCGCTGGACTAGCGGGAGACGGAAGAATGAGCAGTTCTTC
.,TRBV28,15,TRBJ2-7,TRBD1,CASPPSSTGFGEQYF,TGTGCCAGCCCGCCAAGCTCGACAGGGTTCGGCGAGCAGTACTTC
.,TRBV5-6,16,TRBJ2-2,TRBD1,CASTLVRGLDTGELFF,TGTGCCAGCACTCTAGTGAGGGGGCTGGATACCGGGGAGCTGTTTTTT
.,TRBV19,15,TRBJ1-1,TRBD1,CASSYRGRGNTEAFF,TGTGCCAGTAGTTACAGGGGAAGAGGGAACACTGAAGCTTTCTTT
.,TRBV3-1/TRBV3-2,16,TRBJ2-1,TRBD2,CASSLIPGGSYNEQFF,TGTGCCAGCAGCCTTATTCCGGGGGGCTCCTACAATGAGCAGTTCTTC
.,TRBV7-9,16,TRBJ2-7,TRBD2,CASSKGDGRPSYEQYF,TGTGCCAGCAGCAAAGGGGACGGGAGGCCCTCCTACGAGCAGTACTTC
.,TRBV12-3/TRBV12-4,12,TRBJ2-1,.,CASSPIYNEQFF,TGTGCCAGCAGCCCTATCTACAATGAGCAGTTCTTC
.,TRBV18,17,TRBJ2-3,TRBD1,CASSLLTGQGAADTQYF,TGTGCCAGCTCTCTACTTACGGGACAGGGGGCGGCAGATACGCAGTATTTT
.,TRBV6-6,15,TRBJ1-6,.,CASSYASGINQPLHF,TGTGCCAGCAGTTACGCTTCAGGGATCAACCAACCCCTCCACTTT
once,TRBV6-1,16,TRBJ2-7,TRBD1,CASSEVGQGPSYEQYF,TGTGCCAGCAGTGAAGTGGGACAGGGGCCATCCTACGAGCAGTACTTC
.,TRBV21-1,17,TRBJ1-2,.,CASSKGKGAWGNYGYTF,TGTGCCAGCAGCAAAGGCAAGGGGGCTTGGGGAAACTATGGCTACACCTTC
few,TRBV6-5,13,TRBJ1-5,TRBD1,CASGTGGGQPQHF,TGTGCCAGCGGCACAGGGGGAGGTCAGCCCCAGCATTTT
.,TRBV10-1,11,TRBJ2-2,.,CASRGTGELFF,TGCGCCAGCCGTGGCACAGGGGAGCTGTTTTTT
.,TRBV6-2/TRBV6-3,17,TRBJ2-7,.,CASSYNGWDNPTYEQYF,TGTGCCAGCAGTTACAACGGGTGGGACAACCCCACCTACGAGCAGTACTTC
.,TRBV5-1,15,TRBJ1-1,TRBD1,CASRQDRGQWTEAFF,TGCGCCAGCAGGCAAGACAGGGGGCAATGGACTGAAGCTTTCTTT
.,TRBV2,11,TRBJ2-7,.,CASSPLYEQYF,TGTGCCAGCAGTCCTCTATACGAGCAGTACTTC
.,TRBV28,16,TRBJ2-1,TRBD2,CASSLTGTSRGYEQFF,TGTGCCAGCAGTTTAACCGGGACTAGCCGGGGCTATGAGCAGTTCTTC
.,TRBV11-3,17,TRBJ2-1,.,CASSGSGDGESYNEQFF,TGTGCCAGCAGCGGGTCAGGGGACGGGGAATCCTACAATGAGCAGTTCTTC
once,TRBV18,17,TRBJ1-3,TRBD1,CASSQSRDRVNGNTIYF,TGTGCCAGCTCACAAAGCCGGGACAGGGTAAATGGAAACACCATATATTTT
.,TRBV2,15,TRBJ2-7,TRBD2,CASSEMSSGTYEQYF,TGTGCCAGCAGTGAAATGTCTAGCGGGACCTACGAGCAGTACTTC
.,TRBV15,14,TRBJ2-1,.,CATSRDRVSGEQFF,TGTGCCACCAGCAGAGATCGGGTGAGTGGCGAGCAGTTCTTC
.,TRBV14,14,TRBJ1-6,.,CASSQRTRNSPLHF,TGTGCCAGCAGCCAAAGGACAAGAAATTCACCCCTCCACTTT
.,TRBV10-1,14,TRBJ1-1,.,CASSDATGNTEAFF,TGCGCCAGCAGTGATGCGACGGGGAACACTGAAGCTTTCTTT
few,TRBV5-1,16,TRBJ1-2,TRBD1,CASSYKPDRVNYGYTF,TGCGCCAGCAGTTATAAACCGGACAGGGTTAACTATGGCTACACCTTC
.,TRBV21-1,15,TRBJ2-3,.,CAPTPEASGTDTQYF,TGTGCCCCCACCCCTGAGGCTAGCGGCACAGATACGCAGTATTTT
once,TRBV27,13,TRBJ2-7,.,CASSPQGGYEQYF,TGTGCCAGCAGTCCCCAGGGGGGCTACGAGCAGTACTTC
.,TRBV18,20,TRBJ2-2,TRBD1,CASSLLSGQGGIQKTGELFF,TGTGCCAGCTCACTCCTTTCGGGACAGGGGGGGATCCAGAAGACCGGGGAGCTGTTTTTT
.,TRBV5-4,15,TRBJ1-1,.,CASSLGTGSNTEAFF,TGTGCCAGCAGCTTGGGGACTGGCAGCAACACTGAAGCTTTCTTT
.,TRBV5-1,14,TRBJ1-2,TRBD1,CASSSTGTGHGYTF,TGCGCCAGCAGCTCAACCGGGACAGGGCATGGCTACACCTTC
.,TRBV7-2,15,TRBJ2-7,TRBD2,CASSPRTSGPFEQYF,TGTGCCAGCAGCCCCCGGACTAGCGGGCCGTTCGAGCAGTACTTC
.,TRBV6-5,14,TRBJ1-1,TRBD1,CASSPSIQGGQAFF,TGTGCCAGCAGCCCCTCCATACAGGGGGGCCAAGCTTTCTTT
few,TRBV2,16,TRBJ2-5,TRBD1,CASSFRDRGLQETQYF,TGTGCCAGCAGCTTCCGGGACAGGGGGCTCCAAGAGACCCAGTACTTC
.,TRBV7-8,19,TRBJ2-1,TRBD2,CASTMGEVQGLAGGYEQFF,TGTGCCAGCACTATGGGGGAGGTACAAGGCCTAGCGGGAGGCTATGAGCAGTTCTTC
few,TRBV5-1,14,TRBJ2-1,.,CASSSLGADNEQFF,TGCGCCAGCAGCTCCCTGGGGGCAGACAATGAGCAGTTCTTC
.,TRBV2,15,TRBJ2-1,TRBD1,CASSLPGQGRNEQFF,TGTGCCAGCAGTCTACCGGGACAGGGGCGCAATGAGCAGTTCTTC
.,TRBV7-9,14,TRBJ2-5,.,CASSLVGGPGTQYF,TGTGCCAGCAGCTTAGTCGGGGGACCGGGGACCCAGTACTTC
.,TRBV30,15,TRBJ1-2,.,CAWRATGGAVYGYTF,TGTGCCTGGAGGGCCACCGGGGGGGCGGTCTATGGCTACACCTTC
.,TRBV28,12,TRBJ2-7,TRBD2,CASTPGGREQYF,TGTGCCAGCACCCCGGGGGGGCGCGAGCAGTACTTC
.,TRBV2,13,TRBJ1-2,.,CASSGGEAYGYTF,TGTGCCAGCAGTGGGGGGGAGGCCTATGGCTACACCTTC
.,TRBV27,18,TRBJ1-5,TRBD1,CASSLGQGSGVGNQPQHF,TGTGCCAGCAGCCTCGGACAGGGGTCAGGGGTTGGCAATCAGCCCCAGCATTTT
.,TRBV6-5,15,TRBJ1-5,TRBD1,CASSPRDSHNQPQHF,TGTGCCAGCAGTCCGCGGGACAGTCACAATCAGCCCCAGCATTTT
.,TRBV4-2,15,TRBJ2-3,.,CASSQSGQPTDTQYF,TGTGCCAGCAGCCAATCAGGGCAGCCAACAGATACGCAGTATTTT
.,TRBV19,13,TRBJ1-1,.,CASFRRRNTEAFF,TGTGCCAGCTTCCGACGGAGGAACACTGAAGCTTTCTTT
.,TRBV6-1,12,TRBJ1-3,.,CASSEIRNTIYF,TGTGCCAGCAGTGAAATCAGAAACACCATATATTTT
once,TRBV21-1,16,TRBJ2-7,.,CASSKWEGQKANEQYF,TGTGCCAGCAGCAAATGGGAGGGTCAAAAGGCCAACGAGCAGTACTTC
.,TRBV7-9,12,TRBJ1-1,.,CASSFAGGKAFF,TGTGCCAGCAGCTTCGCCGGCGGTAAAGCTTTCTTT
.,TRBV11-2,16,TRBJ1-6,TRBD1,CASSRGQGNYNSPLHF,TGTGCCAGCAGCCGAGGACAGGGGAATTATAATTCACCCCTCCACTTT
.,TRBV6-5,15,TRBJ2-4,TRBD2,CASRGTSTGKNIQYF,TGTGCCAGCAGGGGGACTAGCACGGGCAAAAACATTCAGTACTTC
.,TRBV15,15,TRBJ1-5,.,CATSRGTSDNQPQHF,TGTGCCACCAGCAGAGGGACAAGCGATAATCAGCCCCAGCATTTT
.,TRBV7-9,13,TRBJ2-2,.,CASSRSSTRELFF,TGTGCCAGCAGCCGATCGTCCACTAGGGAGCTGTTTTTT
.,TRBV28,17,TRBJ1-3,.,CASSHFGQSKTGNTIYF,TGTGCCAGCAGTCACTTCGGACAGTCGAAGACTGGAAACACCATATATTTT
.,TRBV10-3,15,TRBJ1-4,TRBD1,CAISEAGTEGSKLFF,TGTGCCATCAGTGAGGCCGGGACAGAAGGGTCAAAACTGTTTTTT